What follows are 8 T cell receptor beta chains derived from one specimen sequenced in a study of somatic mutations in cytotoxic T cells in rheumatoid arthritis. Produced via immunoSEQ multiplex PCR; TCRdb's table is partial and in-frame only. The repertoire holds roughly 7,100 clones, with around 77% as singletons. Sequenced material: CD8+ T cells sorted from blood. These receptors all stem from an adult with rheumatoid arthritis.

This chain connects TRBV28 to TRBJ2-7, with D possibly being TRBD1 (5 bases). This CDR3 is built from 14 residues. Germline CDR1 and CDR2: MDHEN and SYDVKM. The V gene lost 2 bases and the J gene lost 4 bases, with 12 bases spanning the gap. As DNA, the CDR3 is TGTGCCAGCAGTTTAGTGGGGCCCCCGTACGAGCAGTACGTC. The encoded protein is CASSLVGPPYEQYV.

The genes are TRBV4-2 and TRBJ1-5; D call uncertain. Between the trimmed V and J ends, which lost 0 bases and 1 base, there was a span of 13 bases. Germline V gene lookup returns CDR1 LGHNA and CDR2 YNFKEQ. This CDR3 is 17 amino acids long. CDR3: CASSQEVGLESNQPQHF. The DNA for the CDR3 is TGTGCCAGCAGCCAAGAGGTAGGACTGGAGAGCAATCAGCCCCAGCATTTT.

The CDR3: CASSPGTSPDQPQHF. CDR3 nucleotides: TGTGCCAGCAGCCCAGGGACTAGTCCGGATCAGCCCCAGCATTTT. The chain has TRBV11-2 and TRBJ1-5, with D possibly being TRBD1 (5 bases). Germline values: CDR1 SGHAT, CDR2 FQNNGV. The CDR3 extends over 15 amino acids. Deletions cut 5 bases from V and 5 bases from J, with 16 bases between.

This chain joins TRBV6-5 and TRBJ2-1; 7 nucleotides align to TRBD1. J gave up 10 bases and V 6 bases, and 9 bases lay outside the gene matches. The CDR3 covers 13 residues. CDR1 is MNHEY and CDR2 is SVGAGI in the germline V gene. The CDR3 DNA reads as TGTGCCAGCAGGTGGGACAGTTTAGGGGAGCAGTTCTTC. Residues: CASRWDSLGEQFF.

The V call is TRBV25-1, the J call TRBJ2-5; D is uncertain. Trimming took off 3 bases at V and 4 bases at J, with 6 bases between the two ends. Germline loops: CDR1 MGHDK, CDR2 SYGVNS. There are 12 residues in the CDR3. The CDR3 DNA sequence: TGTGCCAGCAGTGACCAGGTAGAGACCCAGTACTTC. As protein: CASSDQVETQYF.

This sequence joins TRBV5-8 and TRBJ2-3, with D perhaps matching TRBD2 (5 bases). The germline V and J ends were trimmed by 7 bases and 6 bases, with 15 bases remaining between them. CDR1 is SGHTS, CDR2 YDEGEE, per germline. The CDR3 extends over 13 amino acids. CDR3 bases: TGTGCCAGCTCCCGGACTCTCAGGGATACGCAGTATTTT. This sequence encodes CASSRTLRDTQYF. The full variable domain, in which reference TRBV5-8 and TRBJ2-3 provide the parts outside the CDR3, is EAGVTQSPTHLIKTRGQQATLRCSPISGHTSVYWYQQALGLGLQFLLWYDEGEERNRGNFPPRFSGRQFPNYSSELNVNALELEDSALYLCASSRTLRDTQYFGPGTRLTVL.

This clone showed up just once. The chain couples TRBV27 to TRBJ1-1, with D unclear. Germline CDR1 reads MNHEY; CDR2 reads SMNVEV (reference sequence). This CDR3 region has 13 residues. Trimming cost V 1 base and J 5 bases, with 8 bases left between them. CDR3 bases: TGTGCCAGCAGTTTATGGGAGAATACTGAAGCTTTCTTT. Translated: CASSLWENTEAFF.

The chain recombines TRBV28 with TRBJ1-2; 7 bases line up with TRBD1. The CDR3 runs to 14 residues. V lost 4 bases to trimming and J lost 4 bases; unmatched junction nucleotides: 6. The germline V gene has CDR1 MDHEN and CDR2 SYDVKM. The CDR3 here is CASSYSGTAYGYTF. The CDR3 nucleotides read TGTGCCAGCAGTTACTCCGGGACAGCCTATGGCTACACCTTC.